A single sample is the source of the 24 T cell receptor beta chains below, sequenced in a study of cytotoxic CD8 clonotypes in ibrutinib-treated CLL. Clones were sequenced by immunoSEQ multiplex PCR, and TCRdb holds only the in-frame ones, with some missing. Of about 270,000 clones in the sample, less than 85% were seen once. Sample: PBMCs, taken at disease progression, from a patient treated with ibrutinib. The receptors here all came from a human donor with chronic lymphocytic leukemia.

The chain employs TRBV18 and TRBJ2-3; 8 bases fit TRBD2. Germline V CDR1 and CDR2: KGHSH, LQKENI. The CDR3 totals 14 residues. V lost 5 bases to trimming and J lost 0 bases; unmatched junction nucleotides: 1. The DNA of the CDR3 is TGTGCCAGCTCAATAGCGGGGAGCACAGATACGCAGTATTTT. Encoded protein: CASSIAGSTDTQYF.

The J gene is TRBJ2-1, the V gene TRBV10-1; D tentatively reads TRBD1 or TRBD2 (5 bases each). V gave up 5 bases and J gave up 11 bases, with 10 bases separating them. The germline V gene encodes CDR1 WNHNN and CDR2 SYGVQD (reference sequence). This CDR3 is 11 amino acids long. CDR3 protein: CASSTGTQQFF. CDR3 nucleotide sequence: TGCGCCAGCAGTACGGGGACGCAGCAGTTCTTC.

This chain links TRBV6-4 with TRBJ2-3; D gene unclear. Trimming took off 0 bases at V and 8 bases at J, with 9 bases between the two ends. Germline lookup yields CDR1 MRHNA and CDR2 SNTAGT. The CDR3 is 13 residues long. CDR3 nucleotides: TGTGCCAGCAGTGACTCGGCGTGGGGTACGCAGTATTTT. Translating gives CASSDSAWGTQYF.

V gene TRBV9 combines with J gene TRBJ2-1; D may match TRBD1 or TRBD2 (5 bases each). This CDR3 comprises 16 residues. Germline V CDR1 and CDR2: SGDLS, YYNGEE. The germline V and J ends were trimmed by 0 bases and 1 base, with 11 bases remaining between them. The CDR3 coding sequence is TGTGCCAGCAGCGTAGAGGTTTGGGGGTCCTACAATGAGCAGTTCTTC. Translated, it gives CASSVEVWGSYNEQFF. The full variable domain, completed using reference TRBV9 and TRBJ2-1, is DSGVTQTPKHLITATGQRVTLRCSPRSGDLSVYWYQQSLDQGLQFLIQYYNGEERAKGNILERFSAQQFPDLHSELNLSSLELGDSALYFCASSVEVWGSYNEQFFGPGTRLTVL.

This chain uses TRBV19 with TRBJ2-7; a possible D gene is TRBD1 (5 bases). Germline V gene data show CDR1 as LNHDA and CDR2 as SQIVND (reference sequence). V dropped 6 bases and J dropped 0 bases, with 12 bases sitting between them. This CDR3 comprises 14 residues. The CDR3 bases are TGTGCCAGTAGCCTAGGGGCCCTCTCCTACGAGCAGTACTTC. This gives the protein CASSLGALSYEQYF.

The J gene is TRBJ2-3, the V gene TRBV11-3; TRBD2 aligns across 9 bases. This CDR3 comprises 15 residues. V was pared by 6 bases and J by 0 bases, with 4 bases of the junction left unmatched. Per germline, CDR1 SGHNT and CDR2 YENEEA. Here the CDR3 reads CASSPLAGSTDTQYF. CDR3 DNA: TGTGCCAGCAGTCCCCTAGCGGGAAGCACAGATACGCAGTATTTT. The whole variable domain, remainder taken from reference TRBV11-3 and TRBJ2-3, is EAGVVQSPRYKIIEKKQPVAFWCNPISGHNTLYWYLQNLGQGPELLIRYENEEAVDDSQLPKDRFSAERLKGVDSTLKIQPAELGDSAVYLCASSPLAGSTDTQYFGPGTRLTVL.

In DNA, the CDR3 is TGTGCCAGCAGCCCCGGGACTAGCGGGATTGTTGAGCAGTTCTTC. Amino acids: CASSPGTSGIVEQFF. The chain couples TRBV9 to TRBJ2-1; 13 nucleotides match TRBD2. The CDR3 runs to 15 residues. V gave up 4 bases and J gave up 9 bases; unmatched junction bases: 7. Per germline, CDR1 SGDLS and CDR2 YYNGEE.

Regarding this clone: Other DNA sequences in the same sample also yield this CDR3. The chain links TRBV4-1 to TRBJ2-7; 14 positions match TRBD2. With 4 bases clipped from V and 4 bases from J, the junction kept 3 bases outside the gene matches. The CDR3 sequence is 15 residues long. Germline V gives CDR1 MGHRA, CDR2 YSYEKL. The CDR3 bases are TGCGCCAGCAGCCTAGGGACTAGCGGGGGTTACGAGCAGTACTTC. This translates into CASSLGTSGGYEQYF.

V usage is TRBV27 and J usage is TRBJ2-7, with D perhaps being TRBD1 or TRBD2 (5 bases each). CDR1 and CDR2 (germline): MNHEY, SMNVEV (reference sequence). This CDR3 contains 14 residues. The V gene lost 6 bases and the J gene lost 3 bases, with 15 bases spanning the gap. As DNA, the CDR3 is TGTGCCAGCAGCCCAGGGACGGGAATCTACGAGCAGTACTTC. It is translated as CASSPGTGIYEQYF.

This clone was counted a few times. This chain connects TRBV2 to TRBJ2-2; 7 nucleotides match TRBD1. This CDR3 has 16 residues. Trimming at V came to 8 bases and at J to 4 bases, leaving 13 bases not matched to a gene. CDR1 is SNHLY, CDR2 FYNNEI, per germline. This CDR3 reads CASLQGWFVGTGELFF. The CDR3 DNA sequence: TGTGCCAGCTTACAGGGGTGGTTTGTGGGCACCGGGGAGCTGTTTTTT.

The rearrangement links TRBV7-2 to TRBJ2-2, with 7 bases that match TRBD2. The CDR3 contains 15 residues. Losses at the gene ends were 6 bases for V and 2 bases for J; bases not matched to a gene: 6. Germline CDR1 is SGHTA and CDR2 is FQGNSA. The CDR3 region is CASRAGLVNTGELFF. In DNA, the CDR3 is TGTGCCAGCAGAGCGGGACTCGTAAACACCGGGGAGCTGTTTTTT.

The chain joins TRBV27 to TRBJ1-2; D is ambiguous. V lost 4 bases, J lost 0 bases, and 9 bases lay in between. Germline V CDR1 and CDR2: MNHEY, SMNVEV (reference sequence). CDR3 length: 14 residues. CDR3 protein: CASSYGGPNYGYTF. The CDR3 DNA follows: TGTGCCAGCAGTTACGGCGGCCCTAACTATGGCTACACCTTC.

The V and J genes are TRBV2 and TRBJ1-5; D is perhaps TRBD1 (6 bases). This CDR3 has 14 residues. Germline V lookup: CDR1 SNHLY, CDR2 FYNNEI. Trimming cost V 4 bases and J 3 bases, with 10 bases left between them. This chain's CDR3 is CASSADRVNQPQHF. The CDR3 DNA follows: TGTGCCAGCAGTGCGGACAGAGTCAATCAGCCCCAGCATTTT. The full variable domain, its missing parts supplied by reference TRBV2 and TRBJ1-5, is EPEVTQTPSHQVTQMGQEVILRCVPISNHLYFYWYRQILGQKVEFLVSFYNNEISEKSEIFDDQFSVERPDGSNFTLKIRSTKLEDSAMYFCASSADRVNQPQHFGDGTRLSIL.

A single count supports this clone. V usage is TRBV15 and J usage is TRBJ1-2, with no clear D. Germline CDR1 is LNHNV and CDR2 is YYDKDF (reference sequence). The CDR3 runs to 15 residues. Trimming cost V 3 bases and J 0 bases, with 11 bases left between them. CDR3 in amino acids: CATSREGFTNYGYTF. For the CDR3, the DNA is TGTGCCACCAGCAGGGAGGGATTTACTAACTATGGCTACACCTTC.

This sequence joins TRBV7-9 and TRBJ2-6, with a possible D match to TRBD1 (6 bases). Trimming took off 5 bases at V and 3 bases at J, with 17 bases between the two ends. This CDR3 has 17 residues. Germline V CDR1 and CDR2: SEHNR, FQNEAQ (reference sequence). CDR3 nucleotide sequence: TGTGCCAGCAGCCGATGGAGGTCAGGGGTTGGGGCCAACGTCCTGACTTTC. Translating gives CASSRWRSGVGANVLTF.

This sequence joins TRBV7-9 and TRBJ1-1, with D perhaps TRBD1 (6 bases). This CDR3 contains 16 residues. The V gene lost 4 bases and the J gene lost 4 bases, with 19 bases spanning the gap. Germline V gene lookup returns CDR1 SEHNR and CDR2 FQNEAQ (reference sequence). CDR3 DNA sequence: TGTGCCAGCAGCTCAACGCAGGGGTGGGGTGGCACTGAAGCTTTCTTT. Translating gives CASSSTQGWGGTEAFF.

The CDR3 loop reads CASSQDEMQRYEQYF. The CDR3 region has the DNA TGCGCCAGCAGCCAAGATGAGATGCAACGCTACGAGCAGTACTTC. This rearrangement joins TRBV4-3 to TRBJ2-7; D ambiguous. Germline CDR1 LGHNA, CDR2 YSLEER. V shed 0 bases and J shed 3 bases, with 12 bases lying between them. The CDR3 has 15 residues.

This chain connects TRBV19 to TRBJ1-5; TRBD1 agrees at 9 bases. The germline V gene has CDR1 LNHDA and CDR2 SQIVND (reference sequence). Trimming at V came to 4 bases and at J to 6 bases, leaving 4 bases not matched to a gene. The CDR3 has 14 residues. The CDR3, as DNA: TGTGCCAGTAGTACGGGACAGGGATCTCAGCCCCAGCATTTT. Amino acids: CASSTGQGSQPQHF.

The J gene is TRBJ1-3, the V gene TRBV19, with D hard to call. With 5 bases removed from V and 0 bases from J, the gap between germline ends came to 14 bases. The CDR3 totals 16 residues. The V gene's germline CDR1 is LNHDA and CDR2 SQIVND (reference sequence). The CDR3 loop reads CASSAEQSHSGNTIYF. CDR3 sequence (DNA): TGTGCCAGTAGTGCCGAACAGAGCCACTCTGGAAACACCATATATTTT.

The rearrangement uses TRBV25-1 and TRBJ2-7; 8 bases match TRBD1. J lost 0 bases, V lost 11 bases, and 9 bases had no gene match. Germline V lookup: CDR1 MGHDK, CDR2 SYGVNS. This CDR3 spans 14 amino acids. The DNA for the CDR3 is TGTGCCCCCCCGGACAGGGACCTCTCCTACGAGCAGTACTTC. Its protein is CAPPDRDLSYEQYF.

The chain combines TRBV6-5 with TRBJ2-7, with TRBD1 matching over 9 bases. Germline lookup yields CDR1 MNHEY and CDR2 SVGAGI. This CDR3 contains 15 residues. J was trimmed by 4 bases and V by 0 bases; bases with no gene match: 4. The CDR3 loop is CASSYSPGQGYEQYF. The DNA for the CDR3 is TGTGCCAGCAGTTACTCACCGGGACAGGGTTACGAGCAGTACTTC.

This clone was counted a single time. This chain uses TRBV9 with TRBJ2-3, with TRBD2 matching over 8 bases. CDR1 and CDR2 from the germline V gene are SGDLS and YYNGEE. V lost 7 bases and J lost 0; bases outside the gene matches: 7. The CDR3 consists of 15 residues. CDR3 region: CASSAGGTSTDTQYF. CDR3 DNA: TGTGCCAGCTCGGCGGGGGGAACAAGCACAGATACGCAGTATTTT.

This clone was seen more than once but under ten times. This sequence joins TRBV28 and TRBJ2-5; 9 positions agree with TRBD1. Losses at the gene ends were 6 bases for V and 4 bases for J; bases not matched to a gene: 3. Per germline, CDR1 MDHEN and CDR2 SYDVKM. The CDR3 is 13 residues long. CDR3 sequence reads: CASSLTGGETQYF. The CDR3 nucleotides read TGTGCCAGCAGCCTGACAGGGGGAGAGACCCAGTACTTC.

Only one count was recorded for this clone. V is TRBV29-1 and J is TRBJ2-7; D possibly corresponds to TRBD1 (5 bases). There are 13 residues in the CDR3. Per germline, CDR1 SQVTM and CDR2 ANQGSEA. The ends were cut back, 4 bases at V and 3 bases at J, with 13 bases in the middle. CDR3 sequence (DNA): TGCAGCGTTGTGACCAGGGTTGGCTACGAGCAGTACTTC. Its translation: CSVVTRVGYEQYF.